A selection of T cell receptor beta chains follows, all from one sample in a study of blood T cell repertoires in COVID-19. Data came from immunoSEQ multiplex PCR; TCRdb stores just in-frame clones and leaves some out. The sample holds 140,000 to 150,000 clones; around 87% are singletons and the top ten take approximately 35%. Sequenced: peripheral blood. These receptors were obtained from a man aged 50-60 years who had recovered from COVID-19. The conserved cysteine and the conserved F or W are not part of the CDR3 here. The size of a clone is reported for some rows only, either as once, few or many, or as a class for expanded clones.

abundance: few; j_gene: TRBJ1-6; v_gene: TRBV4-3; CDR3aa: ASSQESSYNSPLH
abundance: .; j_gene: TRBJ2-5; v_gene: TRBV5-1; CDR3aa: ASSSTGSETQY
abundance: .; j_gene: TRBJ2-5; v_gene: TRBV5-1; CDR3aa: ASSLVLAGGPEETQY
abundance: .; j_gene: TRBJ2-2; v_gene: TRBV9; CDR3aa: ASSVGTSGVGELF
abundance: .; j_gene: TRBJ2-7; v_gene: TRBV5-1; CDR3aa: ASSLDGTGTYEQY
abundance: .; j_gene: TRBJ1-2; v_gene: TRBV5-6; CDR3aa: ASSLEGQINYGYT
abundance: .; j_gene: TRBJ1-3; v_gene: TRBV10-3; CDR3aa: AIRIGGSGNTIY
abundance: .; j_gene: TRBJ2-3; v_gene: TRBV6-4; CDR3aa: ASSDETGLAGGGDTQY
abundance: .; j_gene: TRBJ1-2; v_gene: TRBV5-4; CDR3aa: ASSLKEKYYGYT
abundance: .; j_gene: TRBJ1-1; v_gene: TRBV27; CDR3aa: ASRGRFGTGARMNTEAF
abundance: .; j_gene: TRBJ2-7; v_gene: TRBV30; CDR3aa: AWSVNSLYEQY
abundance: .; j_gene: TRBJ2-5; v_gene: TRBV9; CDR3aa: ASSSAAGSGGMAQY
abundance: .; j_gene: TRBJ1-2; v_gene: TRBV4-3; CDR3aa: ASSQEVNRGDYGYT
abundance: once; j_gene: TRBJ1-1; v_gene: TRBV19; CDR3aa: ASSAGSYTEAF
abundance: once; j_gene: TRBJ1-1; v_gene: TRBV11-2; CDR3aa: ASSRRQKMNTEAF
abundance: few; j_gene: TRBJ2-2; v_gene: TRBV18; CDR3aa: ASSPRLDSYTGELF
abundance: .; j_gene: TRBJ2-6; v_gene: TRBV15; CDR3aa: ATSIGTGGANVLT
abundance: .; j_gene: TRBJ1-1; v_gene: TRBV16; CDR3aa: ASSQRTGITEAF
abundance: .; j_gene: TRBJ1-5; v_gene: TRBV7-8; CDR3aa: ASSSHRSPGNQPQH
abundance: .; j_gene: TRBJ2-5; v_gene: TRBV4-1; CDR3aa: ASSQERTVRETQY
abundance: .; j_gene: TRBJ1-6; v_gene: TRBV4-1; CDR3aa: ASSQAGTGRDSPLH
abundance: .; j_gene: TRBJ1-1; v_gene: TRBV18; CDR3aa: ASSRLRDTEAF
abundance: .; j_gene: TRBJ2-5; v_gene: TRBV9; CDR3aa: ASSVVVGVGETQY
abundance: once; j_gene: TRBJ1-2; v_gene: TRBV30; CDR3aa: AWSRAVLIYGYT
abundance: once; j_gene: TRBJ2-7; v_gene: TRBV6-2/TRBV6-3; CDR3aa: ASSPTPGTGDDEQY
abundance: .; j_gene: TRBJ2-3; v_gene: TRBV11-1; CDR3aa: ASSHGRGRATDTQY
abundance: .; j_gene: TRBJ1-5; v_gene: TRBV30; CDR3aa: AWRRPGQDNQPQH
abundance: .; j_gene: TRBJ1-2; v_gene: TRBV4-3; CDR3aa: ASSQEQGAISYT
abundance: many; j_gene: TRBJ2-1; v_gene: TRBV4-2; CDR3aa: ASSQLAGDPSYNEQF
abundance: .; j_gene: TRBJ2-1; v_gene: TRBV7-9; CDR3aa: ATIPQGAASYNEQF
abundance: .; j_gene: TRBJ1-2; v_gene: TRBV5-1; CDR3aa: ASSLGGLGDTSYGYT
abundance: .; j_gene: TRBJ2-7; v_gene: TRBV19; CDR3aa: ASRETGGAYEQY
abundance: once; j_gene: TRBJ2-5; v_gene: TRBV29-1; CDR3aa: SVDPNQETQY
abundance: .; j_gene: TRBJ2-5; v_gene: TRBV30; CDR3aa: AWSPGPGETQY
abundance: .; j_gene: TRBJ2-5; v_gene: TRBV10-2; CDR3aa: ASSESSPETQY
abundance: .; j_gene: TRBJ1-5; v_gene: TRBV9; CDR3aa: ASSDQGAWQPQH
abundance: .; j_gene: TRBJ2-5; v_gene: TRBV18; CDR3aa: ASSRDTGGAETQY
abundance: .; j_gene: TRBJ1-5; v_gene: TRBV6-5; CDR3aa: ASRPTGPSNQPQH
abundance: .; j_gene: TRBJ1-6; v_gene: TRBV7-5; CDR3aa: ARSRPGHNY
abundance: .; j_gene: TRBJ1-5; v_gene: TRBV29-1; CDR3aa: SVTENSNQPQH
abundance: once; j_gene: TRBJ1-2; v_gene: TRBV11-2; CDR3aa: ASSPRGRVYGYT
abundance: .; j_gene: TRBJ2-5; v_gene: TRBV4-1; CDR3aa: ASSQQGQETQY
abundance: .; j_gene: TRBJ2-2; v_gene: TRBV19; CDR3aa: ASSDRAGTGELF
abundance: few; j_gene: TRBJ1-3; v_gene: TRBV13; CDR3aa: ASSPTGIRGNTIY
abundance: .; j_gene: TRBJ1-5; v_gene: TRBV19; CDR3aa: ASKAGSNQPQH
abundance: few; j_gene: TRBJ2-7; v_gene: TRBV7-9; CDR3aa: ASSLAAGVEYEQY
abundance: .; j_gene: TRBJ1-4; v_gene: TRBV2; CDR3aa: ASSPRGDLNEKLF
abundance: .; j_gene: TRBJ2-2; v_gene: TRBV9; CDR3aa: ASSAMTSGGVTGELF
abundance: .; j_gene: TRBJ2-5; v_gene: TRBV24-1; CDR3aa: ATSDQRTGGVETQY
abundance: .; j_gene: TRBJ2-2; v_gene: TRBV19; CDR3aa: ASRRTENTGELF
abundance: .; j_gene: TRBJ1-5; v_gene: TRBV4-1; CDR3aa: ASSQPNDQPQH
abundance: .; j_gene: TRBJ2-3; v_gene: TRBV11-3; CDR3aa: ASKVSGDFTDTQY
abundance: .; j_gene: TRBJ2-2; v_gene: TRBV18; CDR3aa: ASSGEAATNTGELF
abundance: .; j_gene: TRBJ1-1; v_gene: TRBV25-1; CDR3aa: ASSESGPQHAF
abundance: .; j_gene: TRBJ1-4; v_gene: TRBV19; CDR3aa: ASSEDRGLEKLF
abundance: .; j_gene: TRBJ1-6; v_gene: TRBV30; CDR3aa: AWKDRSPLH
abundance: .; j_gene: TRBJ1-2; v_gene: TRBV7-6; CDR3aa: ASSPGGVGYGYT
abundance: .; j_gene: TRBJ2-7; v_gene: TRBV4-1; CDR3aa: ASSQGLAGGQYEQY
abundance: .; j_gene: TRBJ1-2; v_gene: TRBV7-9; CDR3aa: ASRPTGFGYT